A selection of T cell receptor beta chains follows, all from one sample in a study of blood T cell repertoires in COVID-19. Profiling relied on immunoSEQ multiplex PCR, and the TCRdb table lists in-frame clones only, not all of them. The table includes a few hundred thousand clones, 75% to 85% detected once. The sequencing sample was made of peripheral blood. The receptors come from a woman aged 70-85 years with COVID-19, enrolled during active disease. Both conserved end residues are part of each CDR3. The D gene is left open where the match is weak. Expanded clones get a size class; other rows say once, few or many, or leave the size out.

j_call v_call clone_size d_call cdr3_nt cdr3_aa
TRBJ2-7 TRBV18 . . TGTGCCAGCTCACCAGGGAGGGCAGGGGATCCCTACGAGCAGTACTTC CASSPGRAGDPYEQYF
TRBJ2-1 TRBV12-5 . . TGTGCTAGTGGTTTTTTCGGAGGGGCGGACAATGAGCAGTTCTTC CASGFFGGADNEQFF
TRBJ1-2 TRBV5-8 . . TGTGCCAGCAGCCCGGGCAGGGACTATGGCTACACCTTC CASSPGRDYGYTF
TRBJ1-1 TRBV5-4 . TRBD1 TGTGCCAGCAGCTCGGACAGGGGCCGAGTTTTCACTGAAGCTTTCTTT CASSSDRGRVFTEAFF
TRBJ2-3 TRBV12-5 . . TGTGCTAGTGGTCCAAACTCTAACGGGAGTGTCCCAGATACGCAGTATTTT CASGPNSNGSVPDTQYF
TRBJ2-7 TRBV7-3 . TRBD2 TGTGCCAGCAGCACAGGACTAGCGGTCTCCTACGAGCAGTACTTC CASSTGLAVSYEQYF
TRBJ2-3 TRBV5-4 . . TGTGCCAGCAGCTGGGGAGGCTCTGCTGGCACAGATACGCAGTATTTT CASSWGGSAGTDTQYF
TRBJ2-7 TRBV3-1/TRBV3-2 . TRBD2 TGTGCCAGCAGCCAAACCGGACTAGCGGGATCCCCCGAGCAGTACTTC CASSQTGLAGSPEQYF
TRBJ2-1 TRBV2 . . TGTGCCAGCCCAGGACAGATTCTCTTCGATGAGCAGTTCTTC CASPGQILFDEQFF
TRBJ2-2 TRBV2 . TRBD1 TGTGCCAGCAGTCCGGACAGGGGGCGTGAGGAGCTGTTTTTT CASSPDRGREELFF
TRBJ1-2 TRBV7-9 few TRBD1 TGTGCCAGCAGTCTAGGGGGCGTCAGCTATGGCTACACCTTC CASSLGGVSYGYTF
TRBJ2-6 TRBV14 . . TGTGCCAGCACCAGACCAACTCCAAAAGGACATCCAGCCTCTGGGGCCAACGTCCTGACTTTC CASTRPTPKGHPASGANVLTF
TRBJ1-5 TRBV19 . . TGTGCCAGTAGTCCCTCCCTCAGTCAGCCCCAGCATTTT CASSPSLSQPQHF
TRBJ2-7 TRBV7-2 . TRBD1 TGTGCCAGCAGCTTTGAAGGGGGCACCTACGAGCAGTACTTC CASSFEGGTYEQYF
TRBJ2-7 TRBV28 many TRBD1 TGTGCCAGCCACCGGATAGGGGGCCTAATCTACGAGCAGTACTTC CASHRIGGLIYEQYF